Each of the 20 T cell receptor beta chains below was sequenced from the same sample in a study of OX40 agonist ivuxolimab in advanced cancers. The repertoire was sequenced with immunoSEQ multiplex PCR; TCRdb's copy has only in-frame clones and lacks some. Found here are some 60,000 clones, 86% of them singletons; the top ten hold 3.5% to 5%. The material sequenced was CD4+ or CD8+ T cells sorted from blood, taken in a trial of the OX40 agonist ivuxolimab. The receptor source for this set is an adult with an advanced solid tumor such as melanoma, head and neck, liver or kidney cancer.

This clone was seen only once. The chain combines TRBV19 with TRBJ1-3; TRBD1 matches at 11 bases. The CDR3 is 13 residues long. Trimming took 8 bases from V and 8 from J; bases not matched to a gene: 5. Per germline, CDR1 LNHDA and CDR2 SQIVND (reference sequence). The chain's CDR3 is CASAGQGGYTIYF. For the CDR3, the DNA is TGTGCCAGTGCGGGACAGGGGGGTTACACCATATATTTT.

The chain links TRBV6-5 to TRBJ1-3, with D unresolved. The V end lost 10 bases, the J end lost 0 bases, and 13 bases lay between the germline ends. This CDR3 contains 14 residues. CDR1 is MNHEY, CDR2 SVGAGI, per germline. The CDR3 protein is CATTATSSGNTIYF. The CDR3 DNA reads as TGTGCCACCACCGCGACATCCTCTGGAAACACCATATATTTT.

The rearrangement joins TRBV28 to TRBJ1-2; D is undetermined. This CDR3 region has 12 residues. Germline CDR1 MDHEN, CDR2 SYDVKM. V lost 8 bases to trimming and J lost 6 bases, with 13 bases between them. The CDR3 sequence is CASRLPSHGYTF. CDR3 sequence (DNA): TGTGCCAGCCGCCTTCCGAGTCATGGCTACACCTTC.

V is TRBV4-1 and J is TRBJ2-7, with D possibly matching TRBD2 (6 bases). Germline V gene lookup returns CDR1 MGHRA and CDR2 YSYEKL. The V end lost 1 base, the J end lost 9 bases, and 16 bases lay between the germline ends. The CDR3 has 14 residues. The CDR3 coding sequence is TGCGCCAGCAGCCAAGCTGGGGTTCGGGGAGGGCAGTACTTC. Amino acids: CASSQAGVRGGQYF.

CDR3 amino acids: CASSSPYSGTNYGYTF. In DNA, the CDR3 is TGTGCCAGCAGCAGTCCTTACAGCGGAACCAACTATGGCTACACCTTC. J is TRBJ1-2 and V is TRBV11-1; no reliable D call. The CDR3 contains 16 residues. CDR1 is SGHAT, CDR2 FQDESV, per germline (reference sequence). V gave up 5 bases and J gave up 2 bases, with 18 bases separating them.

The chain employs TRBV10-3 and TRBJ1-4, with D possibly TRBD1 on 6 matching bases. This CDR3 is built from 15 residues. Germline V CDR1 and CDR2: ENHRY, SYGVKD. Deletions cut 3 bases from V and 4 bases from J, with 12 bases between. This CDR3 reads CAISDQGHDNEKLFF. The DNA of the CDR3 is TGTGCCATCAGTGATCAGGGGCATGATAATGAAAAACTGTTTTTT.

CDR3 sequence (DNA): TGCGCCAGCAGCCAATTAGGGGGGGGGCCGGCAGATACGCAGTATTTT. Translating gives CASSQLGGGPADTQYF. V gene TRBV4-3 combines with J gene TRBJ2-3, with TRBD2 as a possible D gene (7 bases). Germline V CDR1 and CDR2: LGHNA, YSLEER. This CDR3 region has 16 residues. V was cut by 2 bases and J by 4 bases, with 16 bases left in between.

V usage is TRBV7-2 and J usage is TRBJ2-7; D is undetermined. The CDR3 loop spans 13 amino acids. Germline V gene lookup returns CDR1 SGHTA and CDR2 FQGNSA. V lost 2 bases and J lost 6, with 11 bases in between. The CDR3 DNA follows: TGTGCCAGCAGCTTATGGGGTACCGGCGAGCAGTACTTC. Translation: CASSLWGTGEQYF.

The chain uses TRBV18 and TRBJ1-2; tentatively, D is TRBD1 (6 bases). The CDR3 is made up of 14 amino acids. V was pared by 1 base and J by 5 bases, with 11 bases between. Germline CDR1 and CDR2: KGHSH and LQKENI. CDR3 residues: CASSPRSGDYGYTF. The CDR3 DNA reads TGTGCCAGCTCACCACGTTCAGGGGATTATGGCTACACCTTC.

The chain recombines TRBV6-6 with TRBJ2-7; 8 nucleotides agree with TRBD2. V dropped 8 bases and J dropped 5; count of bases not matched to a gene: 8. CDR1 MNHNY and CDR2 SVGAGI come from the germline V gene (reference sequence). CDR3 length: 13 amino acids. The CDR3 reads CASLLGGGHEQYF. CDR3 DNA sequence: TGTGCCAGCCTTCTCGGGGGGGGCCACGAGCAGTACTTC.

The rearrangement links TRBV5-1 to TRBJ1-3; D not resolved. Germline V CDR1 and CDR2: SGHRS, YFSETQ. This CDR3 has 14 residues. Trimming stripped 4 bases from V and 4 bases from J, with 12 bases between. The CDR3 DNA sequence: TGCGCCAGCAGCGCGGGGAGGTCGGGAAACACCATATATTTT. It yields the protein CASSAGRSGNTIYF.

V and J are TRBV7-9 and TRBJ1-6, with D possibly TRBD1 on 5 matching bases. Trimming took off 5 bases at V and 5 bases at J, with 10 bases between the two ends. In germline, CDR1 is SEHNR, CDR2 FQNEAQ (reference sequence). This CDR3 has 14 residues. The CDR3 here is CASSRGENNSPLHF. CDR3 nucleotides: TGTGCCAGCAGCCGAGGGGAGAATAATTCACCCCTCCACTTT.

In its sample, this clone was seen a few times. V is TRBV5-1 and J is TRBJ2-1; 9 nucleotides align to TRBD1. The trim removed 0 bases at V and 7 bases at J, leaving 8 bases unmatched. The CDR3 is made up of 16 amino acids. Germline V lookup: CDR1 SGHRS, CDR2 YFSETQ. The CDR3 reads CASSLGDRVIRNEQFF. The CDR3 nucleotides read TGCGCCAGCAGCTTGGGGGACAGGGTCATTAGGAATGAGCAGTTCTTC.

This chain links TRBV7-2 with TRBJ2-5; D uncertain. Germline assignment: CDR1 SGHTA and CDR2 FQGNSA. This CDR3 is 14 amino acids long. Trimming removed 1 base from V and 7 bases from J, with 13 bases in between. The CDR3 loop is CASSLEWVRGTQYF. The CDR3 nucleotides read TGTGCCAGCAGCTTAGAATGGGTTAGAGGGACCCAGTACTTC.

This chain joins TRBV4-1 and TRBJ2-7; the match to TRBD1 covers 8 bases. The V segment lost 4 bases and the J segment 4 bases; nucleotides outside the gene matches: 6. The CDR3 is 14 amino acids. Germline CDR1 and CDR2: MGHRA and YSYEKL. The CDR3 spells CASSPTGDWYEQYF. CDR3 sequence (DNA): TGCGCCAGCAGCCCGACAGGGGATTGGTACGAGCAGTACTTC.

This clone appeared once. The CDR3 DNA reads as TGCGCCAGCAGCTTTGGACAGGGGGACTTTCTTTTCTCTGGAAACACCATATATTTT. Translation gives CASSFGQGDFLFSGNTIYF. This chain links TRBV5-1 with TRBJ1-3, with 10 positions matching TRBD1. The V gene's germline CDR1 is SGHRS and CDR2 YFSETQ. The CDR3 loop spans 19 amino acids. The V segment lost 2 bases and the J segment 0 bases; nucleotides outside the gene matches: 11. Supplemented by reference TRBV5-1 and TRBJ1-3, the full variable domain reads KAGVTQTPRYLIKTRGQQVTLSCSPISGHRSVSWYQQTPGQGLQFLFEYFSETQRNKGNFPGRFSGRQFSNSRSEMNVSTLELGDSALYLCASSFGQGDFLFSGNTIYFGEGSWLTVV.

The V and J genes are TRBV28 and TRBJ1-5; D gene uncertain. The V gene lost 6 bases and the J gene lost 8 bases, with 17 bases spanning the gap. There are 14 residues in the CDR3. In germline, CDR1 is MDHEN, CDR2 SYDVKM. CDR3 coding DNA: TGTGCCAGCAGCCCCTCCGGACCTCTAGAGCCCCAGCATTTT. Translated: CASSPSGPLEPQHF.

The chain recombines TRBV19 with TRBJ2-1, with D possibly being TRBD2 (6 bases). Trimming left V 6 bases short and J 9 bases short, with 12 bases between. Germline loops: CDR1 LNHDA, CDR2 SQIVND (reference sequence). The length of the CDR3 is 12 residues. CDR3 nucleotides: TGTGCCAGTAGCCCTCAAGCGGGTGAGCAGTTCTTC. Its protein is CASSPQAGEQFF.

The rearrangement joins TRBV27 to TRBJ1-6, with D possibly matching TRBD1 (5 bases). The CDR3 has 16 amino acids. V was clipped by 6 bases and J by 5 bases, with 17 bases between them. Germline V gene data show CDR1 as MNHEY and CDR2 as SMNVEV (reference sequence). DNA for the CDR3: TGTGCCAGCAGCCCCTGGGCAGGGACCAATAATTCACCCCTCCACTTT. This codes for CASSPWAGTNNSPLHF.

This chain links TRBV20-1 with TRBJ2-1; no clear D. Looked up from germline, CDR1 is DFQATT and CDR2 is SNEGSKA (reference sequence). V lost 0 bases and J lost 6, with 3 bases in between. The CDR3 runs 11 residues. Here the CDR3 reads CSAREFNEQFF. The CDR3 DNA reads TGCAGTGCTAGAGAGTTCAATGAGCAGTTCTTC.